This T cell receptor (beta chain) was captured in a study of blood T cells in healthy people across ages. Primers used in a second PCR of about 6 to 11 cycles were a sample-barcoded 5' primer and a J-beta primer mix. Sequencing recovered at least 2.5 million CDR3-containing paired-end reads from each sample. TCRdb analysed the 5' RACE reads with MiXCR anew, one entry per CDR3 protein. The sample has 800,000 to 1,300,000 distinct CDR3 sequences; 20% to 25% are singletons. Germline CDR1 and CDR2: SNHLY and FYNNEI. The CDR3 has 11 residues. With respect to this clonotype: One end of the junction varies from germline; a read error may be responsible.

This sample was also put to use in a study of T cells of mothers and their children.

The receptor was derived from a girl aged 2 to 10 in good health. The sample comprised blood. The chain employs TRBV2 and TRBJ2-5, with 7 bases identical to TRBD1. The CDR3 coding sequence is TGTGCCAGCAGTGAGGACAGGTTGAAGTTCTTC. As protein: CASSEDRLKFF.